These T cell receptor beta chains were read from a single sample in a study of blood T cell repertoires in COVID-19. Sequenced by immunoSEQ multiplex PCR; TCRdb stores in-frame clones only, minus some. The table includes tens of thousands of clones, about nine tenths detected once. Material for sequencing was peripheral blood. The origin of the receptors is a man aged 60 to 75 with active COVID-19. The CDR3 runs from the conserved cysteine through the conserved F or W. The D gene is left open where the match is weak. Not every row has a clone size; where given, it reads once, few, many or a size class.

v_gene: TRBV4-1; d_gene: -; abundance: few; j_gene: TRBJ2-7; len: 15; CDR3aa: CASSQVIGLADEQYF; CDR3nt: TGCGCCAGCAGCCAAGTAATCGGGTTAGCAGACGAGCAGTACTTC
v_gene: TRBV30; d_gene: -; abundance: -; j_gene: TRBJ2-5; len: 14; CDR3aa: CAWSRGAGKETQYF; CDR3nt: TGTGCCTGGAGTCGCGGGGCAGGGAAAGAGACCCAGTACTTC
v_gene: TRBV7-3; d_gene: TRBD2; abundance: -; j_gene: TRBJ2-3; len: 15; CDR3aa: CASSSLADYTDTQYF; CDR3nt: TGTGCCAGCAGCTCTCTAGCGGATTACACAGATACGCAGTATTTT
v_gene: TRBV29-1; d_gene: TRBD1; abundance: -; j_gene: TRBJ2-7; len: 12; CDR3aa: CSVATGTSEQYF; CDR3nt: TGCAGCGTTGCGACAGGGACGAGCGAGCAGTACTTC
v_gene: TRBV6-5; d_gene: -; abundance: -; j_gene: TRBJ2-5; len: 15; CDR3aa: CASSYHWLEGETQYF; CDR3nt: TGTGCCAGCAGTTATCATTGGTTAGAGGGAGAGACCCAGTACTTC
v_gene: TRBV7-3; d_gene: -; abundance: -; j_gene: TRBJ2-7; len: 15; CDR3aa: CASSLTQGSSYEQYF; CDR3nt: TGTGCCAGCAGCTTAACTCAGGGCAGTAGTTACGAGCAGTACTTC
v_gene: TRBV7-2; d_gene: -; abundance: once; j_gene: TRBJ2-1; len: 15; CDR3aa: CASSLAQGTYNEQFF; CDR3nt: TGTGCCAGCAGCTTAGCGCAGGGTACCTACAATGAGCAGTTCTTC
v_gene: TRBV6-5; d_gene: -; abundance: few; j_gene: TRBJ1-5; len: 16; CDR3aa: CASSYSTDDSNQPQHF; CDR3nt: TGTGCCAGCAGTTACTCAACAGACGATAGCAATCAGCCCCAGCATTTT
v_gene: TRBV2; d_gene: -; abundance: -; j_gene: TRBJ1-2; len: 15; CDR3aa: CASSEARGIWDGYTF; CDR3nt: TGTGCCAGCAGTGAAGCGCGCGGGATTTGGGATGGCTACACCTTC
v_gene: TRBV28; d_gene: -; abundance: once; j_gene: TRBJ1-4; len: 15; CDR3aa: CASSSPGQRNEKLFF; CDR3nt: TGTGCCAGCTCCTCCCCGGGACAAAGAAATGAAAAACTGTTTTTT
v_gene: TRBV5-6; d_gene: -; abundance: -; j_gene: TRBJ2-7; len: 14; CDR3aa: CASSPLAIFYEQYF; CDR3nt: TGTGCCAGCAGCCCGCTAGCGATATTCTACGAGCAGTACTTC
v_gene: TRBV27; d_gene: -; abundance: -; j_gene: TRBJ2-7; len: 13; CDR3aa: CASSWTAGYEQYF; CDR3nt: TGTGCCAGCAGTTGGACCGCAGGGTACGAGCAGTACTTC
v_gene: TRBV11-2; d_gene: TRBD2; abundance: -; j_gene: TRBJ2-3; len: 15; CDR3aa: CASSALAGGTDTQYF; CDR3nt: TGTGCCAGCAGCGCCTTAGCGGGAGGGACAGATACGCAGTATTTT
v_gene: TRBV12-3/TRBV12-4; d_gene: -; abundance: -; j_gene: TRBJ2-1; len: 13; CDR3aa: CASSLTGVNEQFF; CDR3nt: TGTGCCAGCAGTTTAACGGGGGTGAATGAGCAGTTCTTC
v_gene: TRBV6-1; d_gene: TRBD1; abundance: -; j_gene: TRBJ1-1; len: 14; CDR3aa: CASSEWTGNTEAFF; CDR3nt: TGTGCCAGCAGTGAATGGACAGGGAACACTGAAGCTTTCTTT
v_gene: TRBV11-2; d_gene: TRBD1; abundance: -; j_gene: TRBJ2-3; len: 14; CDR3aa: CAGNRGVSTDTQYF; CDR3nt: TGTGCCGGGAACAGGGGCGTAAGCACAGATACGCAGTATTTT
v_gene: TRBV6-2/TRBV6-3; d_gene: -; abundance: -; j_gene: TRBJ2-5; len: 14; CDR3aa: CASSSRQVQETQYF; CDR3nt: TGTGCCAGCAGCTCCAGACAGGTTCAAGAGACCCAGTACTTC
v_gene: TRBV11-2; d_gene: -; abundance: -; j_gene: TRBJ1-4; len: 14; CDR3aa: CASSLVSGVEKLFF; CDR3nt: TGTGCCAGCAGCTTAGTATCAGGGGTCGAAAAACTGTTTTTT
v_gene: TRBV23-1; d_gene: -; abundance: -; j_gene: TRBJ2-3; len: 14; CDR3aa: CASSPSRGTDTQYF; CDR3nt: TGCGCCAGCAGTCCTTCGCGAGGCACAGATACGCAGTATTTT
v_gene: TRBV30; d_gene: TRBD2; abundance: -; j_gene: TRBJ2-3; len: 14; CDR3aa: CAWSIGTNTDTQYF; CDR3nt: TGTGCCTGGAGTATCGGGACTAACACAGATACGCAGTATTTT
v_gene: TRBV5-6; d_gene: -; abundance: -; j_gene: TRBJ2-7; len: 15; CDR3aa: CASSHLLAPSGEQYF; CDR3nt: TGTGCCAGCAGCCACCTACTAGCTCCGTCGGGTGAGCAGTACTTC
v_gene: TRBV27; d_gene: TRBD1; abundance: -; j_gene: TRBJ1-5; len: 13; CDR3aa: CASSHQGEGPQHF; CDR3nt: TGTGCCAGCAGTCATCAGGGGGAAGGGCCCCAGCATTTT
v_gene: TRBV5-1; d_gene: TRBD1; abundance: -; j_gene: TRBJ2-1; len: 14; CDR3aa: CASSGTGSYNEQFF; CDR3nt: TGCGCCAGCAGCGGGACAGGCTCCTACAATGAGCAGTTCTTC
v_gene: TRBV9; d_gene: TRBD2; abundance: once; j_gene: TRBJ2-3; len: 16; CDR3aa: CASSVGAGGGTDTQYF; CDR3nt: TGTGCCAGCAGCGTAGGAGCGGGAGGTGGTACAGATACGCAGTATTTT
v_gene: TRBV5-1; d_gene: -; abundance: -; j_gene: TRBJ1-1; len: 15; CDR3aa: CASSLSSGPNTEAFF; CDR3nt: TGCGCCAGCAGCTTAAGTTCAGGGCCAAACACTGAAGCTTTCTTT
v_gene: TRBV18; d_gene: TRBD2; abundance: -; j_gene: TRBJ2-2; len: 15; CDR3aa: CASSPVTSGTGELFF; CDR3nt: TGTGCCAGCTCACCGGTGACTAGCGGGACCGGGGAGCTGTTTTTT
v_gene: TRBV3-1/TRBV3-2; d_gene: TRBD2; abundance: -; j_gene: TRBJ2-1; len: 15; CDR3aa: CASSQDSGLVNEQFF; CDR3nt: TGTGCCAGCAGCCAAGATTCGGGACTAGTAAATGAGCAGTTCTTC
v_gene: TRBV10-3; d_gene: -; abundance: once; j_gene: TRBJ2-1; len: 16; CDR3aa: CAISDFAADSRNEQFF; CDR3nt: TGTGCCATCAGTGATTTCGCGGCGGACTCGAGAAATGAGCAGTTCTTC
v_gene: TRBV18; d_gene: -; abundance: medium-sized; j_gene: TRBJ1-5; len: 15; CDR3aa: CASSQMGGDNQPQHF; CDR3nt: TGTGCCAGCTCACAAATGGGGGGTGACAATCAGCCCCAGCATTTT
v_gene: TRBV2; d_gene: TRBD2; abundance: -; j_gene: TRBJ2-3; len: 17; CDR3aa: CASNEESGRGLTDTQYF; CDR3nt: TGTGCCAGCAACGAAGAGAGCGGGAGAGGCCTCACAGATACGCAGTATTTT
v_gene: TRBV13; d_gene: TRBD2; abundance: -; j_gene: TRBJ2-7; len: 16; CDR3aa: CASSLRTSGRTYEQYF; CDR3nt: TGTGCCAGCAGCCTACGGACTAGCGGGAGGACCTACGAGCAGTACTTC
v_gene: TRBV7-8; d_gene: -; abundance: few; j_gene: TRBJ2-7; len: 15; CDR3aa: CASSDNTRRAYEQYF; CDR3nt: TGTGCCAGCAGCGACAATACGAGGAGGGCCTACGAGCAGTACTTC
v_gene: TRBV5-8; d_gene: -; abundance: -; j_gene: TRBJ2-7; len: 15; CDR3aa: CASSLLLGRGYEQYF; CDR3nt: TGTGCCAGCAGCTTGTTGCTGGGCAGGGGTTACGAGCAGTACTTC
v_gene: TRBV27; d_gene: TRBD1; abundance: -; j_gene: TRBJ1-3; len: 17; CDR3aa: CASSFRDRRSSGNTIYF; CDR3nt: TGTGCCAGCAGTTTTCGGGACAGGAGGAGCTCTGGAAACACCATATATTTT
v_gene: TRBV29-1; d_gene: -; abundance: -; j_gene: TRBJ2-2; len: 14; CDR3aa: CSVDDGGNTGELFF; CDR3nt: TGCAGCGTTGACGACGGGGGGAACACCGGGGAGCTGTTTTTT
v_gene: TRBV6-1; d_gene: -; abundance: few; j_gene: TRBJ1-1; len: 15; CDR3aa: CASSERQGSYTEAFF; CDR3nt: TGTGCCAGCAGTGAAAGGCAGGGTTCTTACACTGAAGCTTTCTTT